This T cell receptor (beta chain) is drawn from a study of blood T cell repertoires in COVID-19. Turning to the study itself: The study drew acute and convalescent COVID-19 samples from the United States, Italy and Spain.

Germline CDR1 and CDR2: SGHAT and FQNNGV. The CDR3 contains 15 residues. Germline trimming cut 5 bases from V and 7 bases from J; bases unmatched to any gene: 3. Clinical history as reported by participants underpinned cohort assignment. The recovered donors of Cohort 3 showed two negative PCRs, clearance, or symptom resolution. Method: immunoSEQ multiplex PCR; TCRdb's copy keeps in-frame clones and lacks some. The data show approximately 470,000 clones, with roughly 87% seen just once and about 0.75% held by the top ten. This receptor was identified in a woman between 18 and 29 years old who had recovered from COVID-19. The specimen sequenced was PBMCs or T cells enriched from blood (not recorded which). The chain couples TRBV11-2 to TRBJ2-1; 15 bases are shared with TRBD2. The chain's CDR3 is CASSRTSGGVNEQFF. The CDR3 region has the DNA TGTGCCAGCAGCCGGACTAGCGGGGGGGTAAATGAGCAGTTCTTC.